The clone carrying this TCR beta chain was found a few times. TCRdb reprocessed the PCR reads via MiXCR and lists one record per CDR3 protein. The sample holds roughly 20,000 distinct CDR3 sequences; 40% to 45% are singletons and the top ten take about 13%. Germline lookup yields CDR1 MGHRA and CDR2 YSYEKL. V shed 0 bases, J shed 2 bases, and the junction held 8 bases outside the gene matches. The CDR3 contains 19 residues. The sample comes from a study of tumor-infiltrating lymphocytes in oesophageal squamous cell carcinoma. This sequence originates from a male donor with esophageal squamous cell carcinoma. Source material: normal esophageal tissue next to the tumor. J is TRBJ2-6 and V is TRBV4-1; TRBD1 matches 9 bases. The CDR3 region has the DNA TGCGCCAGCAGCCAAGATACGGGACAGGGAAGCGCTGGGGCCAACGTCCTGACTTTC. This gives the protein CASSQDTGQGSAGANVLTF.